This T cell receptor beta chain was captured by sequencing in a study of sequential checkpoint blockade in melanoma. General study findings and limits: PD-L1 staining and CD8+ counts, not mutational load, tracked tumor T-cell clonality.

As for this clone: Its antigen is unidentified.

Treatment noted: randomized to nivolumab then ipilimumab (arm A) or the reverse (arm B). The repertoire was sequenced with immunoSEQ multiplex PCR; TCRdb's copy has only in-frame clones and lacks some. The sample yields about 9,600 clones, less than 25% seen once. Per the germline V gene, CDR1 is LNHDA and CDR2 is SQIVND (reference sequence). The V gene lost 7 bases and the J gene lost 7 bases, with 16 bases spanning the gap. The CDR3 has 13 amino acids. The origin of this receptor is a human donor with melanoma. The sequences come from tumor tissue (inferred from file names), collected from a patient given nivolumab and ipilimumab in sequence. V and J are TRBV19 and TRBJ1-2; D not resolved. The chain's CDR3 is CASTPVLGGGYTF. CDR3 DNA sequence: TGTGCCAGTACCCCGGTGCTCGGCGGTGGCTACACCTTC.